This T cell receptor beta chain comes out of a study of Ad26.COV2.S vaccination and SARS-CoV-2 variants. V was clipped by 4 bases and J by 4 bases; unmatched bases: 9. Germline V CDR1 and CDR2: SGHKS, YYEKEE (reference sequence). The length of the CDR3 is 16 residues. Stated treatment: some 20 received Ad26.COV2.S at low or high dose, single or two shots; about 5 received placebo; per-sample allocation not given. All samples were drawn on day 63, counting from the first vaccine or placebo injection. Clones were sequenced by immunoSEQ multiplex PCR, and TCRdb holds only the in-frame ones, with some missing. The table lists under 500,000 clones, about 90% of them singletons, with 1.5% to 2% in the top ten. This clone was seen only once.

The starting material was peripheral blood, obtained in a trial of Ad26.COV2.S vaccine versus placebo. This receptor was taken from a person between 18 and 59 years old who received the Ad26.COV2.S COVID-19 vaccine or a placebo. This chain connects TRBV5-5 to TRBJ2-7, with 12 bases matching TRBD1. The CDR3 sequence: CASSGGTGGGLYEQYF. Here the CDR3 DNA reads TGTGCCAGCAGCGGCGGGACAGGGGGCGGGTTGTACGAGCAGTACTTC.